This TCR beta chain was identified during a study of human T cells and chemical hapten exposure (dated by TCRdb to the early 2020s). For the study in its entirety: For sensitization, 2% DPC in acetone was applied to a 2 cm by 2 cm area of upper inner arm skin. Patch testing on the upper back used Finn chambers containing 0.01% DPC, with scoring done after 6 days according to International Contact Dermatitis Research Group standards. Weekly therapeutic DPC doses were additionally applied to the scalp of patients throughout the approximately 25-week study period. The study tracked peripheral blood TCR repertoire changes in vivo during primary and secondary sensitization to the hapten diphenylcyclopropenone (DPC) in alopecia patients. Blood samples were taken from patients before sensitization (week 0) and at 2, 6 and about 24 weeks after DPC sensitization. Twenty-nine alopecia patients provided blood for TCR sequencing at one to four time points (pre-sensitization, 2, 6 and 24 weeks). The libraries were sequenced as a pool, and the TCR yield per sample differed mostly because of small variations in library volumes within the pool. The mostly female patient cohort included alopecia areata with under or over 50% scalp involvement, alopecia totalis and alopecia universalis.

Libraries were prepared through RACE. Sequencing took place on a NextSeq 500. During library preparation, unique molecular identifiers were attached to individual cDNA molecules so that TCRs could be counted quantitatively and reproducibly. Each blood RNA sample was used to sequence both TCR alpha and TCR beta chains. As for how the authors treated the data: Samples had a median of approximately 96,000 TCRs, with a range from roughly 23,224 to 700,000. V, J and CDR3 annotation of the TCR reads was performed with the Decombinator software suite. For the PS versus PT1 abundance plots, all samples were subsampled to the same number of TCRs (28,000). TCRs were defined as expanded if absent before sensitization and observed at least eight times at the 2-week time point. The public sequencing data were trimmed at Q25 with fastp and processed into clonotypes with MiXCR by TCRdb, which kept only in-frame beta chains. Records with the same CDR3 protein are collapsed into one entry carrying the most frequent genes and DNA. These V and J calls derive from TCRdb rather than the authors' analysis. Across this sample there are 200,000 to 300,000 distinct CDR3 sequences, with 7% to 10% seen only once. The ten largest clonotypes hold about 2.5% of the sample.

The sample's time point label, decoded: pre-sensitization, week 0. What the treatment or condition label conveys for this sample: therapeutic diphenylcyclopropenone sensitization with weekly scalp DPC. Blood at each patch-test visit was drawn before the patch test was applied. Patients were considered eligible if aged 18 to 70, diagnosed with alopecia and deemed suitable for DPC therapy, and patients were excluded if pregnant. Total RNA was isolated from unfractionated whole blood collected in Tempus Blood RNA tubes. Comments on this clonotype: What this receptor recognizes is not known. Base qualities were left out, and no much larger clone turns up one base away.

What the authors observed across the whole study: No change with DPC sensitization was found in the number of TCRs above 1 in 1000 frequency, and no evidence of global repertoire structure alterations was found. After repeated subsampling, changes were observed in the strength of the expansion versus patch-test correlation and in the threshold at which the correlation became significant. The number of PT1 expanded TCRs positively correlated with patch test score, significant at thresholds 8, 16 and 32 but not 4. All patients had alopecia, a presumed autoimmune disease, so their immune response might differ from that of healthy individuals. Compared with pre-sensitization or healthy control sets, expanded TCRs formed significantly more large CDR3 similarity clusters, which is consistent with antigen-driven responses.

Sequenced material: whole blood, taken in connection with sensitization to the hapten diphenylcyclopropenone (DPC). This clonotype was obtained from a woman aged 40 to 55 with alopecia areata. Some clones in this sample may be carry-over from other donors' samples.

The nucleotide sequence is given as TGTGCCAGCAGTCCTGCCGGGGCCAGAAATCAGCCCCAGCATTTT. The resulting protein is CASSPAGARNQPQHF. The V gene is TRBV28 and the J gene is TRBJ1-5, with TRBD1 as a weak D call on 5 bases. CDR1 and CDR2, per the germline V gene, are MDHEN and SYDVKM. V was cut back by 5 bases and J by 4 bases, leaving a gap of 15 bases between them. The CDR3, from cysteine to phenylalanine, totals 15 residues. The only DNA kept is the CDR3, 45 bases in frame from the first base.